This T cell receptor beta chain was sequenced in a study of neurological immune-mediated disorders. TCRdb re-called the 5' RACE reads with MiXCR, one entry per CDR3 protein. In the table there are 100,000 to 150,000 distinct CDR3 sequences, 3.2% of which are singletons. The CDR3 is 14 amino acids. Between the trimmed V and J ends, which lost 4 bases and 5 bases, there was a span of 15 bases. CDR1 and CDR2 (germline): DFQATT, SNEGSKA (reference sequence). This clonotype was recorded many times. The TCR comes from a young woman with multiple sclerosis. Sequencing was done on a sample of PBMCs. The J gene is TRBJ2-4, the V gene TRBV20-1, with unresolved D. Written as DNA, the CDR3 is TGCAGTGCTAAAGAACACCCTGGCCAAAACATTCAGTACTTC. This codes for CSAKEHPGQNIQYF.